This entry features one TCR beta chain sequence. In the original workflow: Estimation of nucleated cell counts was performed using reference gene primer amplification. The repertoire was sequenced with immunoSEQ multiplex PCR; TCRdb's copy has only in-frame clones and lacks some. D and trimming were read from the DNA, whereas the V and J calls and clone size are those reported in that table. The repertoire holds 300,000 or so clones, with around 87% as singletons. The source of the sample is a study of blood T cell repertoires in COVID-19. Turning to the study itself: Acute and convalescent COVID-19 specimens originated in the United States, Italy and Spain. Sources were T cells, B-cell-depleted T cells, or PBMCs; the material itself was cDNA or gDNA.

Trimming left V 6 bases short and J 2 bases short, with 14 bases between. The CDR3 has 15 residues. Germline assignment: CDR1 LNHDA and CDR2 SQIVND (reference sequence). The V and J genes are TRBV19 and TRBJ2-1, with TRBD2 as a possible D gene (6 bases). The source is a woman aged 45-59 years who had recovered from COVID-19. Sequencing input: peripheral blood. The CDR3 DNA reads TGTGCCAGTAGCAGGACGGGACTCACCTACAATGAGCAGTTCTTC. It encodes CASSRTGLTYNEQFF. Complete variable domain (other parts from reference TRBV19 and TRBJ2-1): DGGITQSPKYLFRKEGQNVTLSCEQNLNHDAMYWYRQDPGQGLRLIYYSQIVNDFQKGDIAEGYSVSREKKESFPLTVTSAQKNPTAFYLCASSRTGLTYNEQFFGPGTRLTVL.